Listed below are T cell receptor beta chains from one sample, sequenced in a study of cytomegalovirus exposure and HLA in healthy donors. Assay: immunoSEQ multiplex PCR; the TCRdb copy retains only in-frame clones and omits some. The sample contains fewer than 150,000 clones, just over 70% of which appear only once. The sample consisted of PBMCs. These receptors all stem from a woman in her twenties or thirties in good health and CMV-seronegative. The CDR3 runs from the conserved cysteine through the conserved F or W. The D gene is left open where the match is weak. Expanded clones get a size class; other rows say once, few or many, or leave the size out.

clone_size: few; d_call: -; v_call: TRBV7-9; j_call: TRBJ2-4; cdr3_aa: CSSSSTYDRNKNIQYF; cdr3_nt: TGTTCCAGCAGCTCAACATATGACAGGAATAAAAACATTCAGTACTTC
clone_size: few; d_call: TRBD2; v_call: TRBV4-1; j_call: TRBJ2-5; cdr3_aa: CASSQPGLAMGTQYF; cdr3_nt: TGCGCCAGCAGCCAGCCGGGACTAGCCATGGGGACCCAGTACTTC
clone_size: -; d_call: TRBD1; v_call: TRBV7-6; j_call: TRBJ1-2; cdr3_aa: CASSFSTGDFAGYTF; cdr3_nt: TGTGCCAGCAGCTTTTCGACAGGGGATTTCGCTGGCTACACCTTC
clone_size: -; d_call: TRBD1; v_call: TRBV9; j_call: TRBJ2-3; cdr3_aa: CASSVGQDPDTQYF; cdr3_nt: TGTGCCAGCAGCGTCGGACAGGATCCAGATACGCAGTATTTT
clone_size: -; d_call: TRBD1; v_call: TRBV5-1; j_call: TRBJ1-4; cdr3_aa: CASSAETGGDEKLFF; cdr3_nt: TGCGCCAGCAGCGCGGAGACAGGGGGAGATGAAAAACTGTTTTTT
clone_size: -; d_call: -; v_call: TRBV2; j_call: TRBJ2-7; cdr3_aa: CATAVGLSYEQYF; cdr3_nt: TGTGCCACCGCGGTAGGACTCTCCTACGAGCAGTACTTC
clone_size: -; d_call: -; v_call: TRBV18; j_call: TRBJ2-1; cdr3_aa: CASSPRQGSSNEQFF; cdr3_nt: TGTGCCAGCTCACCACGGCAGGGTAGTAGCAATGAGCAGTTCTTC
clone_size: -; d_call: -; v_call: TRBV28; j_call: TRBJ1-2; cdr3_aa: CASSSTGGYAPYGYTF; cdr3_nt: TGTGCCAGCAGTTCCACGGGGGGTTATGCTCCCTATGGCTACACCTTC
clone_size: -; d_call: TRBD2; v_call: TRBV4-2; j_call: TRBJ2-2; cdr3_aa: CASSQGAGGRVTVELFF; cdr3_nt: TGTGCCAGCAGCCAAGGGGCGGGGGGCCGAGTTACCGTGGAGCTGTTTTTT
clone_size: -; d_call: -; v_call: TRBV6-6; j_call: TRBJ2-2; cdr3_aa: CASIKGVTGELFF; cdr3_nt: TGTGCCAGCATCAAAGGGGTGACCGGGGAGCTGTTTTTT
clone_size: -; d_call: TRBD2; v_call: TRBV4-2; j_call: TRBJ2-3; cdr3_aa: CASSQDPHGGGAAADTQYF; cdr3_nt: TGTGCCAGCAGCCAAGACCCCCATGGCGGGGGGGCCGCCGCAGATACGCAGTATTTT
clone_size: once; d_call: -; v_call: TRBV28; j_call: TRBJ2-2; cdr3_aa: CATSLGAGELFF; cdr3_nt: TGTGCCACCTCTCTCGGAGCAGGGGAGCTGTTTTTT
clone_size: few; d_call: TRBD2; v_call: TRBV4-1; j_call: TRBJ2-3; cdr3_aa: CASSQVTSGSADTQYF; cdr3_nt: TGCGCCAGCAGCCAGGTGACTAGCGGGAGCGCAGATACGCAGTATTTT
clone_size: -; d_call: -; v_call: TRBV18; j_call: TRBJ2-7; cdr3_aa: CASSSQTVSYEQYF; cdr3_nt: TGTGCCAGCTCATCACAGACAGTCTCCTACGAGCAGTACTTC
clone_size: -; d_call: -; v_call: TRBV9; j_call: TRBJ1-2; cdr3_aa: CASSVYNGPGDGYTF; cdr3_nt: TGTGCCAGCAGCGTATATAACGGACCAGGGGATGGCTACACCTTC
clone_size: -; d_call: -; v_call: TRBV5-4; j_call: TRBJ2-5; cdr3_aa: CASSLVSSDNGETQYF; cdr3_nt: TGTGCCAGCAGCTTGGTTAGTAGCGATAACGGAGAGACCCAGTACTTC
clone_size: -; d_call: TRBD2; v_call: TRBV18; j_call: TRBJ2-1; cdr3_aa: CASSILAGDNEQFF; cdr3_nt: TGTGCCAGCTCCATACTAGCGGGGGACAATGAGCAGTTCTTC
clone_size: few; d_call: TRBD2; v_call: TRBV19; j_call: TRBJ2-1; cdr3_aa: CASSELAGSYNEQFF; cdr3_nt: TGTGCCAGTAGCGAACTAGCGGGGTCCTACAATGAGCAGTTCTTC
clone_size: -; d_call: TRBD2; v_call: TRBV11-2; j_call: TRBJ2-3; cdr3_aa: CASSLDPPGGGARADTQYF; cdr3_nt: TGTGCCAGCAGCTTAGACCCCCCGGGCGGGGGGGCCCGGGCAGATACGCAGTATTTT
clone_size: -; d_call: -; v_call: TRBV5-8; j_call: TRBJ2-3; cdr3_aa: CASSRTRDTQYF; cdr3_nt: TGTGCCAGCAGCCGTACACGAGATACGCAGTATTTT
clone_size: -; d_call: TRBD1; v_call: TRBV7-3; j_call: TRBJ2-3; cdr3_aa: CASSADRAGDTQYF; cdr3_nt: TGTGCCAGCAGCGCAGACAGGGCCGGGGATACGCAGTATTTT
clone_size: -; d_call: TRBD2; v_call: TRBV4-2; j_call: TRBJ2-3; cdr3_aa: CASSQETPGLASTDTQYF; cdr3_nt: TGTGCCAGCAGCCAAGAAACTCCGGGACTAGCAAGCACAGATACGCAGTATTTT